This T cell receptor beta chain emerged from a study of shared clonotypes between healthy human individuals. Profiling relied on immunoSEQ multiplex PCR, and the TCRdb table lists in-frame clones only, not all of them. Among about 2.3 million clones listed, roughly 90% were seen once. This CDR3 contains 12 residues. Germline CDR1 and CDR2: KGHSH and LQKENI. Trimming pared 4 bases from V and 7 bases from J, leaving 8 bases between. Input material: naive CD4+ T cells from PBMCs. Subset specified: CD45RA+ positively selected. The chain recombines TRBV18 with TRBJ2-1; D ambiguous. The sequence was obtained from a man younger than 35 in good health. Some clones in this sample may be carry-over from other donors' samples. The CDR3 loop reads CASSLLGNEQFF. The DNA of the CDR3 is TGTGCCAGCTCACTCCTAGGTAATGAGCAGTTCTTC.